Below, 6 T cell receptor beta chains from the same sample are listed, as sequenced in a study of blood T cell repertoires in COVID-19. Profiling relied on immunoSEQ multiplex PCR, and the TCRdb table lists in-frame clones only, not all of them. The sample records fewer than 300,000 clones, around 90% being singletons. The sequencing input was peripheral blood. Receptor source: a man aged 55-75 years who had recovered from COVID-19.

The table lists this clone with a count of one. The chain recombines TRBV6-5 with TRBJ2-7, with D possibly being TRBD1 (5 bases). The germline gives CDR1 MNHEY, CDR2 SVGAGI. V was clipped by 2 bases and J by 2 bases, with 13 bases between them. The CDR3 sequence is 15 residues long. The CDR3 DNA follows: TGTGCCAGCAGTTACGGAACAGGTGCCCCCTACGAGCAGTACTTC. Translated: CASSYGTGAPYEQYF.

This clone was seen more than once but under ten times. The V call is TRBV7-2, the J call TRBJ2-1, with 9 bases identical to TRBD2. V gave up 1 base and J gave up 4 bases; unmatched junction bases: 5. Germline CDR1 and CDR2: SGHTA and FQGNSA. The CDR3 is 16 amino acids. CDR3 amino acids: CASSLVSGGRYNEQFF. The CDR3 DNA sequence: TGTGCCAGCAGCTTAGTTAGCGGGGGCCGTTACAATGAGCAGTTCTTC.

The chain combines TRBV5-1 with TRBJ1-1; 8 positions match TRBD1. The CDR3 is 14 amino acids. Trimming took 3 bases from V and 2 from J; bases not matched to a gene: 3. The germline V gene has CDR1 SGHRS and CDR2 YFSETQ. CDR3 nucleotides: TGCGCCAGCAGCTCTGGACAGGGCAACACTGAAGCTTTCTTT. Amino acid sequence: CASSSGQGNTEAFF.

This chain uses TRBV29-1 with TRBJ2-7, with 7 bases aligning to TRBD1. Germline V gene data show CDR1 as SQVTM and CDR2 as ANQGSEA. This CDR3 has 16 amino acids. Trimming at V came to 3 bases and at J to 0 bases, leaving 11 bases not matched to a gene. The CDR3: CSVDRTGPGSSYEQYF. The CDR3 nucleotides read TGCAGCGTTGATCGGACAGGTCCTGGGAGCTCCTACGAGCAGTACTTC.

This sequence joins TRBV6-5 and TRBJ1-5; tentative D call: TRBD1 (6 bases). CDR1 and CDR2 from the germline V gene are MNHEY and SVGAGI. The CDR3 contains 14 residues. V was pared by 6 bases and J by 5 bases, with 14 bases between. The CDR3 DNA follows: TGTGCCAGCAGCTGGACAGCGAGCCATCAGCCCCAGCATTTT. It yields the protein CASSWTASHQPQHF.

V is TRBV9 and J is TRBJ2-5; TRBD1 aligns across 8 bases. The CDR3 has 17 amino acids. After removal of 0 bases from V and 1 base from J, the junction contained 8 bases not matched to a gene. The germline CDR1 and CDR2 sequences are SGDLS and YYNGEE. The CDR3 DNA reads TGTGCCAGCAGCGTAGGACCCCAGGGGGCGCGCCAAGAGACCCAGTACTTC. Amino acid sequence: CASSVGPQGARQETQYF.